A single sample gave rise to the 6 T cell receptor beta chains below, sequenced in a study of T cells in Graves' hyperthyroidism and ophthalmopathy. TCR beta CDR3 sequences were amplified from RNA transcripts. A first-round RT-PCR of the TCR CDR3 used the HTBI primer set. From the multiplex PCR reads, TCRdb called clonotypes with MiXCR, one entry per CDR3 protein. The data contain over 45,000 distinct CDR3 sequences, about 50% of them singletons. Sequences were obtained from blood. Source of these receptors: a woman aged 25 to 39 with Graves' ophthalmopathy.

The chain recombines TRBV10-2 with TRBJ2-5, with D possibly matching TRBD2 (5 bases). Germline V lookup: CDR1 WSHSY, CDR2 SAAADI. This CDR3 comprises 14 residues. V was clipped by 0 bases and J by 5 bases, with 10 bases between them. This CDR3 is CASSESMGGETQYF. The CDR3 nucleotides are TGCGCCAGCAGTGAGTCAATGGGCGGGGAGACCCAGTACTTC.

This clonotype occurred a few times. The CDR3 DNA reads TGTGCCTGGAGCTATACTAACTATGGCTACACCTTC. Protein sequence: CAWSYTNYGYTF. The V call is TRBV30, the J call TRBJ1-2; D call uncertain. The V gene's germline CDR1 is GTSNPN and CDR2 SVGIG (reference sequence). The CDR3 is 12 amino acids. The ends were cut back, 3 bases at V and 0 bases at J, with 5 bases in the middle.

The chain recombines TRBV10-2 with TRBJ2-1; the match to TRBD2 covers 13 bases. The CDR3 runs 15 residues. The V gene's germline CDR1 is WSHSY and CDR2 SAAADI. The junction had 10 bases not matched to a gene; V was cut back by 8 bases and J by 9 bases. The CDR3 bases are TGCGCCAGCCAAGATCGGACTAGCGGGAGTGTTGAGCAGTTCTTC. Residues: CASQDRTSGSVEQFF.

This clonotype has ten or more counts. The rearrangement links TRBV5-1 to TRBJ2-7; 16 bases align to TRBD2. Germline CDR1 reads SGHRS; CDR2 reads YFSETQ. The CDR3 is 17 residues long. V shed 4 bases and J 2 bases; nucleotides not matched to a gene: 6. In DNA form, the CDR3 reads TGCGCCAGCAGCGGGTGGGGGACTAGCGGGAGGGCCTACGAGCAGTACTTC. Translated: CASSGWGTSGRAYEQYF.

By share, this clonotype counts as medium-sized. The rearrangement links TRBV25-1 to TRBJ1-2; 8 positions match TRBD1. V dropped 3 bases and J dropped 4; count of bases not matched to a gene: 4. CDR3 length equals 14 residues. Germline assignment: CDR1 MGHDK and CDR2 SYGVNS. This CDR3 reads CASSDWTGFYGYTF. The CDR3 nucleotides read TGTGCCAGCAGTGACTGGACAGGGTTCTATGGCTACACCTTC.

This clonotype was seen at least ten times. The chain is built from TRBV20-1 and TRBJ2-3; D perhaps matches TRBD2 (5 bases). The CDR3 is 15 amino acids. Per germline, CDR1 DFQATT and CDR2 SNEGSKA (reference sequence). CDR3 nucleotide sequence: TGCAGCGGACCGGAGAGAGGCGGGTCCACAGATACGCAGTATTTT. The encoded protein is CSGPERGGSTDTQYF.